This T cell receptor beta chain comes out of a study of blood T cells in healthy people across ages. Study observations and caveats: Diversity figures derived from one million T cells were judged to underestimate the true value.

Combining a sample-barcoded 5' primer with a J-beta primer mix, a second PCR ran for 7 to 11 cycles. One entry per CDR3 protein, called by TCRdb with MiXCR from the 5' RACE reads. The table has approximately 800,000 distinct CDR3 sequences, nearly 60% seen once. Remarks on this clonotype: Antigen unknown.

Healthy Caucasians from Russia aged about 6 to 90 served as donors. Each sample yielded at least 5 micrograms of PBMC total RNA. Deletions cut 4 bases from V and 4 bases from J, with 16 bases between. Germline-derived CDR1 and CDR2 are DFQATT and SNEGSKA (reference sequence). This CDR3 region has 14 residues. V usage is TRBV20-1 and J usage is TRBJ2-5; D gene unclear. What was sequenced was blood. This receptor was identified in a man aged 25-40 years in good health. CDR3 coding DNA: TGCAGTGCTAATCCCCCATCGGGCCTAGAGACCCAGTACTTC. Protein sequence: CSANPPSGLETQYF.